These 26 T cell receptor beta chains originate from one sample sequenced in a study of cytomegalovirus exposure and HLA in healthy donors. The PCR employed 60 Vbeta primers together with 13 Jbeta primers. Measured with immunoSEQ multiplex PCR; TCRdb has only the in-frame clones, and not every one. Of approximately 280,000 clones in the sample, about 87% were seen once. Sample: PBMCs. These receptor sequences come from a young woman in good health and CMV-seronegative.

The CDR3: CASSQDEGGNTEAFF. In nucleotides, the CDR3 is TGCGCCAGCAGCCAAGATGAGGGAGGAAACACTGAAGCTTTCTTT. The rearrangement joins TRBV4-1 to TRBJ1-1; D not resolved. The germline V gene encodes CDR1 MGHRA and CDR2 YSYEKL. This CDR3 contains 15 residues. Trimming left V 0 bases short and J 2 bases short, with 10 bases between.

CDR3 coding DNA: TGCGCCAGCAGCCCCTCGGTAGCGGGGGCCACAGATACGCAGTATTTT. This gives the protein CASSPSVAGATDTQYF. V and J are TRBV5-1 and TRBJ2-3; 9 positions agree with TRBD2. V shed 4 bases, J shed 2 bases, and the junction held 8 bases outside the gene matches. Germline V gene sequence: CDR1 SGHRS, CDR2 YFSETQ. The CDR3 totals 16 residues.

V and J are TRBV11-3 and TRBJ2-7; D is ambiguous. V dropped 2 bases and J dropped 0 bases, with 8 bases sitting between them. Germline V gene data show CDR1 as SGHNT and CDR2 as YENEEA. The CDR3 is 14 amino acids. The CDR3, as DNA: TGTGCCAGCAGCTTACATGCTACCTCCTACGAGCAGTACTTC. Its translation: CASSLHATSYEQYF.

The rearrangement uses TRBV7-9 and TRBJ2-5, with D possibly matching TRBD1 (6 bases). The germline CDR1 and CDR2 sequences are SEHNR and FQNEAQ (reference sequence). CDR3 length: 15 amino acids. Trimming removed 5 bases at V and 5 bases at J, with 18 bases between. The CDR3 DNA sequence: TGTGCCAGCAGCCAGGCAGGGGCTTTAGAGGAGACCCAGTACTTC. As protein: CASSQAGALEETQYF.

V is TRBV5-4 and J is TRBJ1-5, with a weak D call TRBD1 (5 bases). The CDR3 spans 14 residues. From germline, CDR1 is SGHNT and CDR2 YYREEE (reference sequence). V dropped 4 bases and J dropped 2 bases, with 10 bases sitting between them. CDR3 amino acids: CASSAGPGNQPQHF. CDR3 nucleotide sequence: TGTGCCAGCAGCGCGGGACCAGGCAATCAGCCCCAGCATTTT.

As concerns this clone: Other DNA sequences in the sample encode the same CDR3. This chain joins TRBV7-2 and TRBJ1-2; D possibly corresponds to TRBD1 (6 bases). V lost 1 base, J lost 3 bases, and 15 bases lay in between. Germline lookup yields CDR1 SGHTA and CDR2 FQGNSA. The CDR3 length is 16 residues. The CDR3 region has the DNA TGTGCCAGCAGCTTAGATGCGACAGGTATTCACTATGGCTACACCTTC. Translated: CASSLDATGIHYGYTF.

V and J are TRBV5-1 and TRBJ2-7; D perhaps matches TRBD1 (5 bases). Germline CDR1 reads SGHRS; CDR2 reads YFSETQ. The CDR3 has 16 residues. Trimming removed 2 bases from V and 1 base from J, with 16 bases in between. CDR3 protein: CASSLRSGLGSYEQYF. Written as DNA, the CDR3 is TGCGCCAGCAGCTTACGCTCAGGGTTGGGGTCCTACGAGCAGTACTTC.

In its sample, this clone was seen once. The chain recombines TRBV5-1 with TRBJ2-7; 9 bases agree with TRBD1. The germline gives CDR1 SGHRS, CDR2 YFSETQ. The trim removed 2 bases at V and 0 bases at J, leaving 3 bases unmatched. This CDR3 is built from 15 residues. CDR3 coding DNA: TGCGCCAGCAGCTTTGGGACAGGGCCCTCCTACGAGCAGTACTTC. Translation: CASSFGTGPSYEQYF. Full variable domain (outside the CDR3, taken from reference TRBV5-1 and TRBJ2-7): KAGVTQTPRYLIKTRGQQVTLSCSPISGHRSVSWYQQTPGQGLQFLFEYFSETQRNKGNFPGRFSGRQFSNSRSEMNVSTLELGDSALYLCASSFGTGPSYEQYFGPGTRLTVT.

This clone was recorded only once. CDR3 coding DNA: TGTGCCAGCAGCTTAAACATGCCGGGGGGGACAGATACGCAGTATTTT. Amino acids: CASSLNMPGGTDTQYF. V is TRBV11-2 and J is TRBJ2-3, with 8 nucleotides matching TRBD2. The junction had 7 bases not matched to a gene; V was cut back by 2 bases and J by 3 bases. CDR3 length: 16 residues. Germline-derived CDR1 and CDR2 are SGHAT and FQNNGV. Combining the CDR3 with reference TRBV11-2 and TRBJ2-3 gives the whole variable domain EAGVAQSPRYKIIEKRQSVAFWCNPISGHATLYWYQQILGQGPKLLIQFQNNGVVDDSQLPKDRFSAERLKGVDSTLKIQPAKLEDSAVYLCASSLNMPGGTDTQYFGPGTRLTVL.

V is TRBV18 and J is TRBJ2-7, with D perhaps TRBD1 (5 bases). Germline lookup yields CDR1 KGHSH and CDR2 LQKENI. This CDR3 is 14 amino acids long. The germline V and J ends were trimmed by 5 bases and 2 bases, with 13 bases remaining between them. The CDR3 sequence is CASSGQGTTYEQYF. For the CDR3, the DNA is TGTGCCAGCTCAGGGCAGGGAACGACCTACGAGCAGTACTTC.

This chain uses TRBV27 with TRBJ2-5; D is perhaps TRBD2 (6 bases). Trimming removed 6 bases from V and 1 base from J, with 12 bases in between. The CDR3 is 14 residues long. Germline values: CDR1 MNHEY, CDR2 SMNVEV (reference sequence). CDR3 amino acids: CASRTGAPQETQYF. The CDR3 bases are TGTGCCAGCAGAACGGGAGCTCCCCAAGAGACCCAGTACTTC.

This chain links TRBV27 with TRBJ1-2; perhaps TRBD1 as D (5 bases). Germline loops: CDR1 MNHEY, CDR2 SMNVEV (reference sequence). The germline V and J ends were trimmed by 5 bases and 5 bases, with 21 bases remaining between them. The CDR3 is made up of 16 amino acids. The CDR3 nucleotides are TGTGCCAGCAGTGATGGGACTCCGGGGGTCCCGTATGGCTACACCTTC. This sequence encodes CASSDGTPGVPYGYTF.

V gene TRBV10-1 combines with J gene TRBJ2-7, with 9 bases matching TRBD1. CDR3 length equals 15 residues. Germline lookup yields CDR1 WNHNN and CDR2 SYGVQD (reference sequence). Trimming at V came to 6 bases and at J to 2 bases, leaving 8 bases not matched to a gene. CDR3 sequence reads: CASSEGQGSAYEQYF. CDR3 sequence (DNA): TGCGCCAGCAGCGAAGGACAGGGGAGCGCCTACGAGCAGTACTTC.

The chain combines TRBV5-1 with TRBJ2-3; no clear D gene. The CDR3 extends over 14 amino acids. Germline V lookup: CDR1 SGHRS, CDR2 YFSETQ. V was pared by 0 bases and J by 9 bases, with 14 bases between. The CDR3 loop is CASSLEGFGRTQYF. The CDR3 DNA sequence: TGCGCCAGCAGCTTGGAAGGATTTGGGCGCACGCAGTATTTT.

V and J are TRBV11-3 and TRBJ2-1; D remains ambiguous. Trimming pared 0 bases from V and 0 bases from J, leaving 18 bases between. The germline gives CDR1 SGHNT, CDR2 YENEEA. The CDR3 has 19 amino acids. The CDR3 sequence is CASSLDSAVWHSSYNEQFF. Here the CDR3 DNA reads TGTGCCAGCAGCTTAGATTCTGCAGTTTGGCACAGCTCCTACAATGAGCAGTTCTTC.

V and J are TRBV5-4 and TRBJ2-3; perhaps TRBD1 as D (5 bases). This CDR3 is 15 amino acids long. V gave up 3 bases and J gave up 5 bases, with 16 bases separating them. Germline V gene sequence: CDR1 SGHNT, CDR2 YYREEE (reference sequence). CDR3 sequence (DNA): TGTGCCAGCAGCTCAAATGGACAAGTAGGAGATACGCAGTATTTT. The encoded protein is CASSSNGQVGDTQYF.

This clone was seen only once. CDR3: CASSVVFRGEQYF. The CDR3 nucleotides are TGTGCCAGCAGCGTAGTGTTTCGCGGCGAGCAGTACTTC. The chain combines TRBV9 with TRBJ2-7; D is unclear. V lost 0 bases and J lost 6, with 10 bases in between. Germline values: CDR1 SGDLS, CDR2 YYNGEE. The CDR3 consists of 13 residues.

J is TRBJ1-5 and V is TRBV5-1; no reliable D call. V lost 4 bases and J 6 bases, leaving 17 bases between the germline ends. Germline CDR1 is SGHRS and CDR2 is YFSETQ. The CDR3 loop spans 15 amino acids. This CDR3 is CASSEGWGGGQPQHF. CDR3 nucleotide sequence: TGCGCCAGCAGCGAAGGATGGGGTGGAGGTCAGCCCCAGCATTTT.

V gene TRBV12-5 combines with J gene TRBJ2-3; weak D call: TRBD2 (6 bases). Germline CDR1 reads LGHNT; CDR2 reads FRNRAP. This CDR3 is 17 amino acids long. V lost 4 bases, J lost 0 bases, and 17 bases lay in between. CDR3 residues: CASGSPVGGPSTDTQYF. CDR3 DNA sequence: TGTGCTAGTGGTTCGCCCGTCGGGGGACCTAGCACAGATACGCAGTATTTT.

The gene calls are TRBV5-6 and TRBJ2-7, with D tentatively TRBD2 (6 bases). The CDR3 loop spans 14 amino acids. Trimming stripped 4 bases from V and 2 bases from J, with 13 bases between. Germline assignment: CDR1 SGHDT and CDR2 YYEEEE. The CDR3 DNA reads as TGTGCCAGCAGCCCGGTGGGGGGAGCCTACGAGCAGTACTTC. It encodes CASSPVGGAYEQYF.

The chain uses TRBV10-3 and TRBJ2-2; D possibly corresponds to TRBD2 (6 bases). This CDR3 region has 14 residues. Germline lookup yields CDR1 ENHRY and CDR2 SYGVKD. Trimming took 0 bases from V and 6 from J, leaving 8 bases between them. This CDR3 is CAISESTSPGELFF. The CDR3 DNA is TGTGCCATCAGTGAGTCGACTAGTCCCGGGGAGCTGTTTTTT.

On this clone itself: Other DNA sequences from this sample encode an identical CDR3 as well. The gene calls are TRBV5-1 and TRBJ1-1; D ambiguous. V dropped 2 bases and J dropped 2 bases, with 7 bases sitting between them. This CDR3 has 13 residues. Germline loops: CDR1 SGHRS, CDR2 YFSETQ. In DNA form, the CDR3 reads TGCGCCAGCAGCTTAAGAGAAAACACTGAAGCTTTCTTT. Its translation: CASSLRENTEAFF.

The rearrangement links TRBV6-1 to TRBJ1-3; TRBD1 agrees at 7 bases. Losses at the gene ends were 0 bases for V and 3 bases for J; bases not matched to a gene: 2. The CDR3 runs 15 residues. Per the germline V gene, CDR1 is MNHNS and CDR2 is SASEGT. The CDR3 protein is CASSEAPGGGNTIYF. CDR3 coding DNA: TGTGCCAGCAGTGAAGCGCCAGGGGGTGGAAACACCATATATTTT.

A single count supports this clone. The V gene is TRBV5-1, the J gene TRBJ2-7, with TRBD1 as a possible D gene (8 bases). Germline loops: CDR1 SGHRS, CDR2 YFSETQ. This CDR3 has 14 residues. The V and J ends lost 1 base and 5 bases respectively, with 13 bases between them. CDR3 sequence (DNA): TGCGCCAGCAGCTTGAGGACAGGGAGGGACGAGCAGTACTTC. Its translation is CASSLRTGRDEQYF.

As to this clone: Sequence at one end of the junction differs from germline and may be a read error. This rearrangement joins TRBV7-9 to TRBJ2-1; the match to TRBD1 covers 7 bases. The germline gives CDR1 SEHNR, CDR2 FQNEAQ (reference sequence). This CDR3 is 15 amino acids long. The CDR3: CSSSFSTGIPNEQFF. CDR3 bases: TGTTCCAGCAGCTTTTCGACAGGGATCCCCAATGAGCAGTTCTTC. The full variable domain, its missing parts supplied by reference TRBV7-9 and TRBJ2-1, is DTGVSQNPRHKITKRGQNVTFRCDPISEHNRLYWYRQTLGQGPEFLTYFQNEAQLEKSRLLSDRFSAERPKGSFSTLEIQRTEQGDSAMYLCSSSFSTGIPNEQFFGPGTRLTVL.

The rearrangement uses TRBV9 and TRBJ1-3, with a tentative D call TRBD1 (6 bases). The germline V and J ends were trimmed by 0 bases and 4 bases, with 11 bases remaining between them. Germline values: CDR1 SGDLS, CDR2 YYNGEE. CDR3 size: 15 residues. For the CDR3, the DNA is TGTGCCAGCAGCGTAGGATGGGGGCTAGGAAACACCATATATTTT. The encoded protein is CASSVGWGLGNTIYF.